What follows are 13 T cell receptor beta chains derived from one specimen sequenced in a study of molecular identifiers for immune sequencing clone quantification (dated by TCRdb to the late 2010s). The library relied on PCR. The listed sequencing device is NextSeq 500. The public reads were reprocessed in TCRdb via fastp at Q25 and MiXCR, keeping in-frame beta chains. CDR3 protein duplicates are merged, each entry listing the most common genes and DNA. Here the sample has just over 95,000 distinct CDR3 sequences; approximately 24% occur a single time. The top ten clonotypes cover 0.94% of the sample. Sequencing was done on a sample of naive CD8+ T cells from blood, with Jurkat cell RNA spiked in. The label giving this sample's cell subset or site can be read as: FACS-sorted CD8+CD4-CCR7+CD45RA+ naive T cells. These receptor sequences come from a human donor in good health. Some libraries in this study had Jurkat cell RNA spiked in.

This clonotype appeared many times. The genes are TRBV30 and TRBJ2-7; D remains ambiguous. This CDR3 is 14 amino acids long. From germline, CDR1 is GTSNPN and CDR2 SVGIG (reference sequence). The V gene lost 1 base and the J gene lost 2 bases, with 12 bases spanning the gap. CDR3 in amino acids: CAWSGTGYTYEQYF. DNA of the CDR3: TGTGCCTGGAGTGGGACCGGGTATACCTACGAGCAGTACTTC. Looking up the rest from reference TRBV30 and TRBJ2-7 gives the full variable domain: SQTIHQWPATLVQPVGSPLSLECTVEGTSNPNLYWYRQAAGRGLQLLFYSVGIGQISSEVPQNLSASRPQDRQFILSSKKLLLSDSGFYLCAWSGTGYTYEQYFGPGTRLTVT.

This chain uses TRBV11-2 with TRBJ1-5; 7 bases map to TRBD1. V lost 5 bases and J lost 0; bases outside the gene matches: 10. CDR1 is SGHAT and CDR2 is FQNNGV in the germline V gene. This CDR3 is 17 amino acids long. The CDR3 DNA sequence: TGTGCCAGCAGCACCGGGACAGCCGAATTTAGCAATCAGCCCCAGCATTTT. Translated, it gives CASSTGTAEFSNQPQHF. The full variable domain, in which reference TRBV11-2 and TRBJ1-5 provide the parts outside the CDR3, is EAGVAQSPRYKIIEKRQSVAFWCNPISGHATLYWYQQILGQGPKLLIQFQNNGVVDDSQLPKDRFSAERLKGVDSTLKIQPAKLEDSAVYLCASSTGTAEFSNQPQHFGDGTRLSIL.

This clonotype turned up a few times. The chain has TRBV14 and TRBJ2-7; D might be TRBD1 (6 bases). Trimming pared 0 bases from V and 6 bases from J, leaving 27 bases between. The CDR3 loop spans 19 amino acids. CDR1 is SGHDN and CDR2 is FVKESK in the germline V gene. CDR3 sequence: CASSQDRGTPLIAGFEQYF. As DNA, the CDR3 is TGTGCCAGCAGCCAAGATCGAGGGACACCACTTATCGCGGGCTTCGAGCAGTACTTC. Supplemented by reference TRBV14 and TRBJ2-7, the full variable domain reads EAGVTQFPSHSVIEKGQTVTLRCDPISGHDNLYWYRRVMGKEIKFLLHFVKESKQDESGMPNNRFLAERTGGTYSTLKVQPAELEDSGVYFCASSQDRGTPLIAGFEQYFGPGTRLTVT.

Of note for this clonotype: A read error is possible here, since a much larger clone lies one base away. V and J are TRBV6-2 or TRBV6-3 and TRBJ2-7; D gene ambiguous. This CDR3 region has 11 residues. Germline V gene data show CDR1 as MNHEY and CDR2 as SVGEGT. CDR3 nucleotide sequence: TGTGCCGCCCGACGGTCGGCTCTAATCTTCTTC. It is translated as CAARRSALIFF.

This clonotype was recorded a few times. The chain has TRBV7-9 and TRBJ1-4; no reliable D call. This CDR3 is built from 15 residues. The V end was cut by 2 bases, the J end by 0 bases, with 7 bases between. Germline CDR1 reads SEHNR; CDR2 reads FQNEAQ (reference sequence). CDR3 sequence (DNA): TGTGCCAGCAGCTTAACAGAACCAACTAATGAAAAACTGTTTTTT. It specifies CASSLTEPTNEKLFF.

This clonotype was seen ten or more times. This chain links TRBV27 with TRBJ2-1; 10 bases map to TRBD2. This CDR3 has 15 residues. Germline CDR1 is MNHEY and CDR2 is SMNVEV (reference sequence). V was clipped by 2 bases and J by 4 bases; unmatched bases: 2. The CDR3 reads CASSLASGGYNEQFF. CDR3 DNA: TGTGCCAGCAGTTTAGCTAGCGGGGGATACAATGAGCAGTTCTTC.

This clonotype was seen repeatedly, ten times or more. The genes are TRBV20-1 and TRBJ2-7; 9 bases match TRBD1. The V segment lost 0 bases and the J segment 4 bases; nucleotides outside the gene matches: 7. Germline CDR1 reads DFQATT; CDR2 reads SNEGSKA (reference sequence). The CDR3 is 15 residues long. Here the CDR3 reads CSARDTGGAGYEQYF. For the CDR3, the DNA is TGCAGTGCTAGAGATACAGGGGGCGCAGGGTACGAGCAGTACTTC.

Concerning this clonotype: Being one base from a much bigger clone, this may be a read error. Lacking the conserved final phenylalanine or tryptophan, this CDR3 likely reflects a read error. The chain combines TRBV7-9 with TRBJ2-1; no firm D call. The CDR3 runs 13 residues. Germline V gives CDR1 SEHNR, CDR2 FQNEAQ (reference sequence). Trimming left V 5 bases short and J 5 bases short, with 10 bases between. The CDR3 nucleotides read TGTGCCAGCAGCCGGCCTGCTAACAATGAGCAGTTCCTC. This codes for CASSRPANNEQFL.

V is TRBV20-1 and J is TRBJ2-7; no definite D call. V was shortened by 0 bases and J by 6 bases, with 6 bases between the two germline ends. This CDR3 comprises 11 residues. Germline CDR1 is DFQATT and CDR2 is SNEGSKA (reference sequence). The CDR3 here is CSARDLAEQYF. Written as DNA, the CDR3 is TGCAGTGCTAGAGACTTGGCCGAGCAGTACTTC.

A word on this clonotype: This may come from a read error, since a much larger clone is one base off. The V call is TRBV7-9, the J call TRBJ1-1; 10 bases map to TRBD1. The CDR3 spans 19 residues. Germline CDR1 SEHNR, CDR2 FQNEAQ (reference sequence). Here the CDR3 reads CASSSIPGQGSGINTEVFF. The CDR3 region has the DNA TGTGCCAGCAGCTCCATTCCGGGACAGGGGTCCGGGATCAACACTGAAGTTTTCTTT.

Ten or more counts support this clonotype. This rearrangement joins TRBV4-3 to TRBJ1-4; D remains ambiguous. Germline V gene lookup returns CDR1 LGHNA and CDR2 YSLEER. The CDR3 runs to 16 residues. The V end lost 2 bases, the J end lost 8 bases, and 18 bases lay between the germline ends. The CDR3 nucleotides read TGCGCCAGCAGCCAAAATAGGCAGGATGGAGACGAAAAACTGTTTTTT. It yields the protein CASSQNRQDGDEKLFF.

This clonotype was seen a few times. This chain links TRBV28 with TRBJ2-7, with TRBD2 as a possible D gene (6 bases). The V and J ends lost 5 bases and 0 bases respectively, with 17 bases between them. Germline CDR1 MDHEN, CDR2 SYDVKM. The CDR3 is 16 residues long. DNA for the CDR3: TGTGCCAGCAGTACGTTGAATAGCGGATACTCCTACGAGCAGTACTTC. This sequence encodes CASSTLNSGYSYEQYF.

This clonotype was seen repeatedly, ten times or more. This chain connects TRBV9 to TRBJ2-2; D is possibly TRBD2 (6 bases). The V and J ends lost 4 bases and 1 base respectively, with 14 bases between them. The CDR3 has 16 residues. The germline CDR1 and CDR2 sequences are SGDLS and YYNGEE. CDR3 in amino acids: CASSQPVGGNTGELFF. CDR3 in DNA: TGTGCCAGCAGCCAACCCGTGGGAGGGAACACCGGGGAGCTGTTTTTT.